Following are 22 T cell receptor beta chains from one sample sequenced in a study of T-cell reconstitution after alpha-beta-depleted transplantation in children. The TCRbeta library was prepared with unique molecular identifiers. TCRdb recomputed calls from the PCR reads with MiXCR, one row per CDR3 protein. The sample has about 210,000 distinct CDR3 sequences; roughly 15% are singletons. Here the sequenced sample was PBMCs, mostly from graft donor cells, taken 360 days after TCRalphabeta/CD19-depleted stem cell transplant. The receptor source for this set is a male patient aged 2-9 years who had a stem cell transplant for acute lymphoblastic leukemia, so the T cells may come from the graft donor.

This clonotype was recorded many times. In DNA form, the CDR3 reads TGTGCCAGCAGTGAGAACAAGAGCCCTAATGAAAAACTGTTTTTT. Translating gives CASSENKSPNEKLFF. The chain recombines TRBV6-1 with TRBJ1-4; D ambiguous. V lost 3 bases, J lost 3 bases, and 11 bases lay in between. The CDR3 totals 15 residues. Per germline, CDR1 MNHNS and CDR2 SASEGT.

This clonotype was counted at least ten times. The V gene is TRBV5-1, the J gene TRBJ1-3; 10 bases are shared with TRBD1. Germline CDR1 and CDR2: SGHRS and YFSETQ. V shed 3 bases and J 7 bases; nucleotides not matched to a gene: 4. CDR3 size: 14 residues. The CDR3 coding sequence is TGCGCCAGCAGCTGGGGACAGGGGTGGAACACCATATATTTT. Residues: CASSWGQGWNTIYF.

CDR3: CASSLVVAWANTEAFF. CDR3 DNA sequence: TGTGCCAGCAGTTTAGTGGTGGCTTGGGCGAACACTGAAGCTTTCTTT. V and J are TRBV12-3 or TRBV12-4 and TRBJ1-1; no definite D call. This CDR3 is built from 16 residues. Trimming removed 1 base at V and 1 base at J, with 13 bases between.

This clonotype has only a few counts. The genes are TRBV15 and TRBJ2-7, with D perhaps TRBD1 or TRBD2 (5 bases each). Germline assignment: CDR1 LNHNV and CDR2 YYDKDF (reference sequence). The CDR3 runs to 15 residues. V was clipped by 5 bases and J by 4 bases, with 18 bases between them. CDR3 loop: CATSPRLGERYEQYF. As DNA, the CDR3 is TGTGCCACCAGCCCCCGATTGGGGGAGAGATACGAGCAGTACTTC.

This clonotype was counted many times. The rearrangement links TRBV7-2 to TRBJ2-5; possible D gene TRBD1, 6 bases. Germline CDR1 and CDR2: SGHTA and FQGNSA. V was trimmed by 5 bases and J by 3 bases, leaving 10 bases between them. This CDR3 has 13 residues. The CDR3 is CASSPRTEETQYF. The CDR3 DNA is TGTGCCAGCAGCCCGAGGACAGAAGAGACCCAGTACTTC.

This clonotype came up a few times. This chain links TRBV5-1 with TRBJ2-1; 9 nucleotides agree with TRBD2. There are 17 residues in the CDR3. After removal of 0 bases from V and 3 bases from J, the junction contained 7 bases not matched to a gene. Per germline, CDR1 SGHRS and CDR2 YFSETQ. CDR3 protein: CASSLAFGGGGYNEQFF. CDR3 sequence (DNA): TGCGCCAGCAGCTTGGCCTTTGGCGGGGGGGGCTACAATGAGCAGTTCTTC.

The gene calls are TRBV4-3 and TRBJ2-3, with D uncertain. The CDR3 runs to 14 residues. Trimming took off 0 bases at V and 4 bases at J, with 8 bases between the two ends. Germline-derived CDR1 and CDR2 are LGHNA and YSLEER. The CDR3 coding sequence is TGCGCCAGCAGCCAAGAGGGCAGGTCAGATACGCAGTATTTT. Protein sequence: CASSQEGRSDTQYF.

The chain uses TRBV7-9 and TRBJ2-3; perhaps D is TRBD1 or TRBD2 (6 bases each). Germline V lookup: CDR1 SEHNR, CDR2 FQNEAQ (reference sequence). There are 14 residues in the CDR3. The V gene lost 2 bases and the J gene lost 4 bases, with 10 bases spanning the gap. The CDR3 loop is CASSLRGAADTQYF. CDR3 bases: TGTGCCAGCAGCTTAAGGGGGGCTGCAGATACGCAGTATTTT.

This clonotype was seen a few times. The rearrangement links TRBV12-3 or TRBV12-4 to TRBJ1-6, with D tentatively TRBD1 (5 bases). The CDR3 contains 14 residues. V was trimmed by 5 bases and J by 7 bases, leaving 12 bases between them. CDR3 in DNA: TGTGCCAGCAGTCGGACACCTCCGAATTCACCCCTCCACTTT. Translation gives CASSRTPPNSPLHF.

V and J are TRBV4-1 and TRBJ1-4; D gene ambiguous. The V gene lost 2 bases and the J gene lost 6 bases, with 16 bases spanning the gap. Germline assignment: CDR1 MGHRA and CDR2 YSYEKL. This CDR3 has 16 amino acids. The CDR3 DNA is TGCGCCAGCAGCCAATCTCTCGGAGTCGCGGATGAAAAACTGTTTTTT. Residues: CASSQSLGVADEKLFF.

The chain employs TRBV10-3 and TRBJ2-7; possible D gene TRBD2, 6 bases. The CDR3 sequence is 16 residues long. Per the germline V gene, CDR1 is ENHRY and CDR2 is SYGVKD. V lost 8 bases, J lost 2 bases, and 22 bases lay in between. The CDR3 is CAIGLLDRDWTYEQYF. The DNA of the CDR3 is TGTGCCATCGGACTTTTGGACCGGGACTGGACCTACGAGCAGTACTTC.

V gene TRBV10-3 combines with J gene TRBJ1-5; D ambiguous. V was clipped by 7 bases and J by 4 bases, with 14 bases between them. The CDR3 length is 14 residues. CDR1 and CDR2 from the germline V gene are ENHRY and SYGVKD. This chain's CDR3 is CAITDQVGNQPQHF. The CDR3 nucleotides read TGTGCCATCACCGATCAGGTGGGAAATCAGCCCCAGCATTTT.

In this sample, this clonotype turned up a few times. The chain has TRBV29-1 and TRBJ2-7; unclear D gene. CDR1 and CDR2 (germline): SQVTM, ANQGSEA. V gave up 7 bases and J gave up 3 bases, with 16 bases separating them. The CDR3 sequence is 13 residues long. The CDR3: CSATGPRLYEQYF. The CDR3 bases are TGCAGCGCTACCGGGCCAAGACTCTACGAGCAGTACTTC.

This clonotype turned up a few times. CDR3 residues: CASSPSGGPAEQFF. The CDR3 bases are TGTGCCAGCAGCCCTAGCGGGGGGCCCGCTGAGCAGTTCTTC. The chain is built from TRBV7-2 and TRBJ2-1, with 11 bases fitting TRBD2. V trimming: 5 bases; J trimming: 9 bases; junction bases outside the gene matches: 6. The CDR3 length is 14 residues. Germline CDR1 is SGHTA and CDR2 is FQGNSA. The full variable domain, in which reference TRBV7-2 and TRBJ2-1 provide the parts outside the CDR3, is GAGVSQSPSNKVTEKGKDVELRCDPISGHTALYWYRQSLGQGLEFLIYFQGNSAPDKSGLPSDRFSAERTGGSVSTLTIQRTQQEDSAVYLCASSPSGGPAEQFFGPGTRLTVL.

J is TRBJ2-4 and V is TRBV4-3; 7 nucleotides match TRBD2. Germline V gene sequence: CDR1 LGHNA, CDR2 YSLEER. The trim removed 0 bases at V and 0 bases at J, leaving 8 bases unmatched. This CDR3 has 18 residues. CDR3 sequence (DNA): TGCGCCAGCAGCCAAGATAATGGGGCGGGGGTAGCCAAAAACATTCAGTACTTC. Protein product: CASSQDNGAGVAKNIQYF.

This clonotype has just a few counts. The CDR3 reads CASSLAGNGAFF. CDR3 DNA: TGCGCCAGCAGCTTGGCCGGGAATGGGGCTTTCTTT. The gene calls are TRBV5-1 and TRBJ1-1; no clear D. V was shortened by 0 bases and J by 11 bases, with 11 bases between the two germline ends. This CDR3 spans 12 amino acids. Germline V gives CDR1 SGHRS, CDR2 YFSETQ.

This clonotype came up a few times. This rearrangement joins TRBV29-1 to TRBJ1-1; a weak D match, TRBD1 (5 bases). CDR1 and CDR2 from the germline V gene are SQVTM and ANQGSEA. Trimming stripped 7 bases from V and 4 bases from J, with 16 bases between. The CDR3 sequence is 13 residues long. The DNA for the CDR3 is TGCAGCGGGGGGGACTTTCCGGCCACTGAAGCTTTCTTT. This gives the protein CSGGDFPATEAFF.

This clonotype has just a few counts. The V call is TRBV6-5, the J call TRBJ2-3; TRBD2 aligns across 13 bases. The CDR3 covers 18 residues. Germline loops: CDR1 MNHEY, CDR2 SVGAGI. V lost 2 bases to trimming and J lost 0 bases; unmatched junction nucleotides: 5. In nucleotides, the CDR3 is TGTGCCAGCAGTTACCGGACTAGCGGGGGCGTTAGCACAGATACGCAGTATTTT. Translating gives CASSYRTSGGVSTDTQYF.

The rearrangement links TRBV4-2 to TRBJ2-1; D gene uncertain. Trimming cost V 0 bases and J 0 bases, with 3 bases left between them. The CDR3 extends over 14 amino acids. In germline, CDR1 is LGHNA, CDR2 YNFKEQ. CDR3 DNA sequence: TGTGCCAGCAGCCAAGATCTCTCCTACAATGAGCAGTTCTTC. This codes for CASSQDLSYNEQFF.

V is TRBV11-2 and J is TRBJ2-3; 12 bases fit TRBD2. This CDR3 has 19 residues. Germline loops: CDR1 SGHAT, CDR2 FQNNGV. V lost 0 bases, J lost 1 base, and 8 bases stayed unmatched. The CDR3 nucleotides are TGTGCCAGCAGCTTAGATTACTGGACTAGCGGGGAGGGCACAGATACGCAGTATTTT. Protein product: CASSLDYWTSGEGTDTQYF.

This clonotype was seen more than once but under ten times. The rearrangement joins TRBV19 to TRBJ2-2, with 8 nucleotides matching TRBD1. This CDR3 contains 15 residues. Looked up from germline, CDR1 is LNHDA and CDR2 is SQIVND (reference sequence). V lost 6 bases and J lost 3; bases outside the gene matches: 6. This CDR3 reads CASRAGGAYTGELFF. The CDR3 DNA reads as TGTGCCAGTAGGGCAGGGGGCGCGTACACCGGGGAGCTGTTTTTT.

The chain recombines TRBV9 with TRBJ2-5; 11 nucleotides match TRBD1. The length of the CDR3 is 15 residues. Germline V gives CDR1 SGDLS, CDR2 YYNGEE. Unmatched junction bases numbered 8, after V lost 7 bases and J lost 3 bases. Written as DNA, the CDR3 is TGTGCCAGCGCCCGGCCGGGACAGGGGGAAGAGACCCAGTACTTC. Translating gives CASARPGQGEETQYF.